The 17 T cell receptor beta chains in this list originate from one sample, sequenced in a study of blood T cells in healthy people across ages. Primed by a sample-barcoded 5' primer and a J-beta primer mix, a second PCR proceeded for about 6 to 12 cycles. MiXCR, run by TCRdb on the 5' RACE reads, gives a single entry per CDR3 protein. The top ten hold 23% of the sample, which has fewer than 2 million distinct CDR3 sequences, approximately 39% seen once. The sequenced sample consisted of blood. These TCRs come from a human donor in good health.

This clonotype came up a few times. This chain uses TRBV12-3 or TRBV12-4 with TRBJ1-4; possibly TRBD1 for D (6 bases). Trimming removed 5 bases from V and 5 bases from J, with 15 bases in between. The CDR3 spans 15 residues. CDR3: CASSPTGTVNEKLFF. Here the CDR3 DNA reads TGTGCCAGCAGTCCTACAGGGACCGTAAATGAAAAACTGTTTTTT.

The rearrangement joins TRBV7-9 to TRBJ1-1; D is undetermined. Germline lookup yields CDR1 SEHNR and CDR2 FQNEAQ (reference sequence). V lost 1 base, J lost 10 bases, and 10 bases lay in between. This CDR3 region has 12 residues. The CDR3 bases are TGTGCCAGCAGCTTAGAGCCGGTAGTAGCTTTCTTT. This encodes CASSLEPVVAFF.

This chain uses TRBV7-9 with TRBJ2-3; D is unclear. Per germline, CDR1 SEHNR and CDR2 FQNEAQ (reference sequence). The V end lost 1 base, the J end lost 5 bases, and 13 bases lay between the germline ends. The CDR3 has 15 amino acids. Here the CDR3 DNA reads TGTGCCAGCAGCTTAGTAGGGATGTCCCAAGATACGCAGTATTTT. It yields the protein CASSLVGMSQDTQYF. The variable domain in full, with the rest retrieved from reference TRBV7-9 and TRBJ2-3, is DTGVSQNPRHKITKRGQNVTFRCDPISEHNRLYWYRQTLGQGPEFLTYFQNEAQLEKSRLLSDRFSAERPKGSFSTLEIQRTEQGDSAMYLCASSLVGMSQDTQYFGPGTRLTVL.

This sequence joins TRBV9 and TRBJ2-7, with TRBD1 identical over 8 bases. The J call may be in error: the DNA end matches TRBJ2-5 better. The CDR3 spans 18 residues. Germline CDR1 SGDLS, CDR2 YYNGEE. The CDR3: CASSVGPVPGQGSETQYF. CDR3 sequence (DNA): TGTGCCAGCAGCGTAGGCCCCGTACCCGGACAGGGATCGGAGACCCAGTACTTC.

The chain combines TRBV4-3 with TRBJ1-6; no firm D call. Germline CDR1 is LGHNA and CDR2 is YSLEER. The CDR3 sequence is 17 residues long. V lost 0 bases to trimming and J lost 1 base, with 10 bases between them. The CDR3 spells CASSQDTGDSYNSPLHF. For the CDR3, the DNA is TGCGCCAGCAGCCAAGACACCGGGGATTCCTATAATTCACCCCTCCACTTT.

This chain joins TRBV12-3 or TRBV12-4 and TRBJ2-7; TRBD1 is a possible D gene (5 bases). This CDR3 has 11 residues. Between the trimmed V and J ends, which lost 5 bases and 9 bases, there was a span of 11 bases. CDR3 nucleotide sequence: TGTGCCAGCAGTCTCCAGGGCTTGCAGTACTTC. Residues: CASSLQGLQYF.

The rearrangement uses TRBV2 and TRBJ2-7, with D uncertain. CDR3 length: 13 amino acids. The V gene's germline CDR1 is SNHLY and CDR2 FYNNEI. With 5 bases removed from V and 0 bases from J, the gap between germline ends came to 8 bases. The CDR3 loop reads CASSLKDSYEQYF. The CDR3 coding sequence is TGTGCCAGCAGTCTCAAGGACTCCTACGAGCAGTACTTC.

This clonotype has just a few counts. The V and J genes are TRBV20-1 and TRBJ2-7; D may be TRBD1 (5 bases). The CDR3 runs 13 residues. Germline V gene data show CDR1 as DFQATT and CDR2 as SNEGSKA (reference sequence). CDR3 DNA sequence: TGCAGCTTCATAGGACATTTATCCTACGAGCAGTACTTC. As protein: CSFIGHLSYEQYF.

This clonotype has a single count. One junction end does not reproduce the germline sequence, and a read error may be involved. The chain has TRBV7-2 and TRBJ1-6; D not resolved. CDR3 length: 11 residues. Germline V lookup: CDR1 SGHTA, CDR2 FQGNSA. CDR3: CASSVARSLHF. In nucleotides, the CDR3 is TGTGCCAGCAGCGTAGCTCGGTCCCTCCACTTT.

The rearrangement uses TRBV6-2 or TRBV6-3 and TRBJ2-7; D is ambiguous. From germline, CDR1 is MNHEY and CDR2 SVGEGT. The CDR3 is 15 amino acids. With 5 bases removed from V and 3 bases from J, the gap between germline ends came to 17 bases. In DNA form, the CDR3 reads TGTGCCAGCAGTCGAATACTTAAGCCTTTCTACGAGCAGTACTTC. Its protein product is CASSRILKPFYEQYF.

V is TRBV20-1 and J is TRBJ1-2, with 7 bases that match TRBD1. Per germline, CDR1 DFQATT and CDR2 SNEGSKA (reference sequence). The V gene end was trimmed by 8 bases and the J gene end by 4 bases; junction bases not matched to a gene: 16. The CDR3 has 15 residues. Here the CDR3 reads CSTQGGGDDLYGYTF. The CDR3 DNA sequence: TGCAGTACTCAGGGGGGAGGGGACGATCTCTATGGCTACACCTTC.

This clonotype was detected many times. CDR3 DNA sequence: TGCGCCAGCAGCTGGACGGTTGGGGCCTACGAGCAGTACTTC. Protein product: CASSWTVGAYEQYF. The V call is TRBV5-1, the J call TRBJ2-4; D gene unclear. The assigned J gene may be wrong: the sequence end matches TRBJ2-7 better. Per germline, CDR1 SGHRS and CDR2 YFSETQ. The CDR3 is made up of 14 amino acids.

V and J are TRBV12-3 or TRBV12-4 and TRBJ1-2, with D maybe TRBD1 (5 bases). CDR3 length: 16 residues. V dropped 7 bases and J dropped 0 bases, with 18 bases sitting between them. CDR3 loop: CASTQASGIPNYGYTF. CDR3 nucleotide sequence: TGTGCCAGCACTCAAGCCTCAGGGATACCTAACTATGGCTACACCTTC.

J is TRBJ1-1 and V is TRBV5-1; D gene ambiguous. Germline V lookup: CDR1 SGHRS, CDR2 YFSETQ. This CDR3 has 13 amino acids. The V end was cut by 5 bases, the J end by 0 bases, with 8 bases between. The CDR3: CASRAMVNTEAFF. The CDR3 DNA is TGCGCCAGCAGGGCGATGGTGAACACTGAAGCTTTCTTT. The whole variable domain, remainder taken from reference TRBV5-1 and TRBJ1-1, is KAGVTQTPRYLIKTRGQQVTLSCSPISGHRSVSWYQQTPGQGLQFLFEYFSETQRNKGNFPGRFSGRQFSNSRSEMNVSTLELGDSALYLCASRAMVNTEAFFGQGTRLTVV.

V is TRBV28 and J is TRBJ2-3; 11 nucleotides align to TRBD2. The CDR3 spans 18 residues. V trimming: 8 bases; J trimming: 5 bases; junction bases outside the gene matches: 18. CDR1 MDHEN and CDR2 SYDVKM come from the germline V gene. The CDR3: CASVAGHIAGGRGDTQYF. For the CDR3, the DNA is TGTGCCAGCGTCGCCGGGCATATAGCGGGGGGGCGGGGAGATACGCAGTATTTT.

This sequence joins TRBV2 and TRBJ2-3; D may match TRBD1 or TRBD2 (5 bases each). The V and J ends lost 11 bases and 2 bases respectively, with 11 bases between them. This CDR3 is 12 amino acids long. The V gene's germline CDR1 is SNHLY and CDR2 FYNNEI. CDR3 in amino acids: CASGPTTDTQYF. CDR3 nucleotides: TGTGCCTCGGGACCCACCACAGATACGCAGTATTTT.

J is TRBJ2-6 and V is TRBV10-3; 9 positions agree with TRBD1. The V and J ends lost 11 bases and 0 bases, in that order; junction bases with no gene match: 8. This CDR3 has 16 amino acids. Looked up from germline, CDR1 is ENHRY and CDR2 is SYGVKD. As DNA, the CDR3 is TGTGCCTCGCACGGACAGGGGCTCTCTGGGGCCAACGTCCTGACTTTC. Its protein product is CASHGQGLSGANVLTF.